This T cell receptor (beta chain) stems from a study of blood T cell repertoires in COVID-19. Per the study methods: Scientists estimated how many nucleated cells there were by amplifying reference gene primers. The table came from immunoSEQ multiplex PCR; TCRdb's copy has only in-frame clones and leaves some out. From that table come the V and J calls and clone size; the DNA was used to work out D and trimming. The table lists roughly 280,000 clones, 75% to 95% of them singletons. Germline V gene sequence: CDR1 SGHNT, CDR2 YYREEE (reference sequence). Trimming removed 5 bases from V and 0 bases from J, with 11 bases in between. This CDR3 has 15 residues. The study drew participants aged roughly 18 to 95 years from some 23 US areas.

The sequence came from a man aged 35 to 55 who had been exposed to COVID-19. The sample was PBMCs or T cells enriched from blood (not recorded which). The gene calls are TRBV5-4 and TRBJ1-4; possible D gene TRBD1, 5 bases. DNA of the CDR3: TGTGCCAGCAGGGCAGGGTTTGCAACTAATGAAAAACTGTTTTTT. Its translation is CASRAGFATNEKLFF.